These 5 T cell receptor beta chains share one sample of origin, sequenced in a study of human T cells and chemical hapten exposure. Regarding time point: patch test 2, 6 weeks after DPC sensitization. Indicated treatment: therapeutic diphenylcyclopropenone sensitization with weekly scalp DPC. TCRdb re-derived calls from the RACE reads in MiXCR, one entry per CDR3 protein. The table includes 360,000 or so distinct CDR3 sequences, over 6% detected once. The source material was whole blood, sampled in connection with sensitization to the hapten diphenylcyclopropenone (DPC). The receptor source for this set is a woman between 18 and 29 years old with alopecia areata. Some clones in this sample may be carry-over from other donors' samples.

This clonotype was observed a few times. This chain uses TRBV7-4 with TRBJ1-2; possible D gene TRBD1, 6 bases. Trimming cost V 5 bases and J 0 bases, with 25 bases left between them. CDR3 length: 19 amino acids. Germline V gene data show CDR1 as SGHVT and CDR2 as SQSDAQ. The CDR3 loop is CASSPHGHRQATPNYGYTF. Written as DNA, the CDR3 is TGTGCCAGCAGCCCCCACGGACACCGACAGGCGACTCCTAACTATGGCTACACCTTC.

This clonotype appeared many times. The chain uses TRBV6-2 or TRBV6-3 and TRBJ2-3; D is tentatively TRBD1 or TRBD2 (6 bases each). V was cut by 2 bases and J by 4 bases, with 13 bases left in between. Germline V gene sequence: CDR1 MNHEY, CDR2 SVGEGT. CDR3 length: 15 residues. Here the CDR3 reads CASSYVGGGADTQYF. In DNA form, the CDR3 reads TGTGCCAGCAGTTACGTTGGAGGGGGTGCAGATACGCAGTATTTT.

The V call is TRBV4-1, the J call TRBJ1-1; D unresolved. Germline V gives CDR1 MGHRA, CDR2 YSYEKL. V lost 2 bases, J lost 12 bases, and 16 bases lay in between. The CDR3 loop spans 13 amino acids. The DNA of the CDR3 is TGCGCCAGCAGCCAATATCGGCGGCTCCTATCTTTCTTT. Translating gives CASSQYRRLLSFF.

This clonotype was detected ten times or more. The CDR3 loop reads CASSQGGGDQETQYF. The CDR3 DNA sequence: TGTGCCAGCAGCCAAGGTGGGGGGGACCAAGAGACCCAGTACTTC. The chain carries TRBV4-2 and TRBJ2-5; 7 bases map to TRBD2. This CDR3 contains 15 residues. Losses at the gene ends were 1 base for V and 0 bases for J; bases not matched to a gene: 2. The germline gives CDR1 LGHNA, CDR2 YNFKEQ.

This clonotype has a count of ten or more. The V gene is TRBV6-5, the J gene TRBJ1-1, with D perhaps TRBD1 (6 bases). With 2 bases removed from V and 0 bases from J, the gap between germline ends came to 10 bases. Per the germline V gene, CDR1 is MNHEY and CDR2 is SVGAGI. The CDR3 is made up of 15 amino acids. The CDR3 is CASSYMGGMNTEAFF. The CDR3 DNA is TGTGCCAGCAGTTACATGGGGGGCATGAACACTGAAGCTTTCTTT.